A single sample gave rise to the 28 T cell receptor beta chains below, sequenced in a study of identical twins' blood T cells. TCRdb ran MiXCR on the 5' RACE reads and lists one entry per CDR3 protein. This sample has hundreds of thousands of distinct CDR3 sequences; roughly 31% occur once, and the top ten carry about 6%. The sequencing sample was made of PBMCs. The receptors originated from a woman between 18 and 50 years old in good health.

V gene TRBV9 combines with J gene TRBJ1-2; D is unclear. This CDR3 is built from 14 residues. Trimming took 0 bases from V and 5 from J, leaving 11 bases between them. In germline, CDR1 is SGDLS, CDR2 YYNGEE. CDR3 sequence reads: CASSVGAGIYGYTF. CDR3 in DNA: TGTGCCAGCAGCGTAGGTGCAGGCATATATGGCTACACCTTC.

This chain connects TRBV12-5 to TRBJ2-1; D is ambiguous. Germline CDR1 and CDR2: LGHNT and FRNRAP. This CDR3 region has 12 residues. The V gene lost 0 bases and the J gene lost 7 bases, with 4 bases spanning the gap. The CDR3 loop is CASGLVGNEQFF. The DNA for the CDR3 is TGTGCTAGTGGTTTGGTTGGGAATGAGCAGTTCTTC.

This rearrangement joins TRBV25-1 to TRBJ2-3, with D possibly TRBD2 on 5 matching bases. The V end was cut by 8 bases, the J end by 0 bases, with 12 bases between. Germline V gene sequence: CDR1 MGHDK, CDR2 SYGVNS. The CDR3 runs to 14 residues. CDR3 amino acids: CASGLDSSTDTQYF. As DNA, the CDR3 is TGTGCCAGCGGACTCGACTCTAGCACAGATACGCAGTATTTT.

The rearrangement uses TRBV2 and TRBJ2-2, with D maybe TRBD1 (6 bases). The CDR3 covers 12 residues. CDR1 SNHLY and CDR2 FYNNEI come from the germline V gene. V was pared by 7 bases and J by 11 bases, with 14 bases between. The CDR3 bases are TGTGCCAGCACCATTAGGGGACAAGAGCTGTTTTTT. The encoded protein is CASTIRGQELFF.

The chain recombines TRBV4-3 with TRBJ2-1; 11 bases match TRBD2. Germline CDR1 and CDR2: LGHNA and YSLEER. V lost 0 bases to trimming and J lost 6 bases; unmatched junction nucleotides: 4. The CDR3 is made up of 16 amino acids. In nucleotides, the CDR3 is TGCGCCAGCAGCCAAGACATCGGGACTAGCGGCAATGAGCAGTTCTTC. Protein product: CASSQDIGTSGNEQFF.

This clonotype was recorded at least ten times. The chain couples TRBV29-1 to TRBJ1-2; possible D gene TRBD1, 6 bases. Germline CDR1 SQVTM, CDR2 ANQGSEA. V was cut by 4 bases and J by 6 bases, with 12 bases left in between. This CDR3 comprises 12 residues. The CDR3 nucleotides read TGCAGCGTTGGAGGGGGGCTTCATGGCTACACCTTC. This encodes CSVGGGLHGYTF.

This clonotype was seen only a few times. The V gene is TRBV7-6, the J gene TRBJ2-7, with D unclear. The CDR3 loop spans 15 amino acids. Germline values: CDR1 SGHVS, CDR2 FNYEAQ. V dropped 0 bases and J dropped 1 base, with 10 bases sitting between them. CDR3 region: CASSLAKGLSYEQYF. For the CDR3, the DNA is TGTGCCAGCAGCTTAGCGAAAGGCCTTTCCTACGAGCAGTACTTC. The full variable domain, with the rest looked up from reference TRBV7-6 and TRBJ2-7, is GAGVSQSPRYKVTKRGQDVALRCDPISGHVSLYWYRQALGQGPEFLTYFNYEAQQDKSGLPNDRFSAERPEGSISTLTIQRTEQRDSAMYRCASSLAKGLSYEQYFGPGTRLTVT.

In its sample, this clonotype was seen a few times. The CDR3 DNA reads as TGTGCCAGCAGCTTAGGCACGCCGGGCGCTTTCTTT. Translating it yields CASSLGTPGAFF. J is TRBJ1-1 and V is TRBV11-3; D call uncertain. This CDR3 region has 12 residues. V was clipped by 1 base and J by 11 bases, with 11 bases between them. Per the germline V gene, CDR1 is SGHNT and CDR2 is YENEEA.

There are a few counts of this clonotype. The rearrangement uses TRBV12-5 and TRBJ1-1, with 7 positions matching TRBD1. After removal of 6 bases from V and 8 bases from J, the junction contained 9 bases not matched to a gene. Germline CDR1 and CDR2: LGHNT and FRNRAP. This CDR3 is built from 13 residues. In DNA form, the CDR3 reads TGTGCTAGTGGGAAATCAGGGGGGCCGGAAGCTTTCTTT. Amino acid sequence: CASGKSGGPEAFF.

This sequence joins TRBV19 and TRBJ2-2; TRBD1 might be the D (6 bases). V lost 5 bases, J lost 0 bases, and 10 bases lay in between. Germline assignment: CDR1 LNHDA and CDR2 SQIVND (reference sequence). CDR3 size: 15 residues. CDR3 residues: CASSPGTPNTGELFF. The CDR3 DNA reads TGTGCCAGTAGTCCGGGGACACCGAACACCGGGGAGCTGTTTTTT.

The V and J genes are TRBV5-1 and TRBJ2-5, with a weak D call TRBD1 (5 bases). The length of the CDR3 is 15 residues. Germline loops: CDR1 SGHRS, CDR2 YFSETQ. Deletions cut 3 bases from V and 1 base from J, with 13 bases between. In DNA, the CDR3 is TGCGCCAGCAGCTATTGGGGCACAACCCAAGAGACCCAGTACTTC. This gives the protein CASSYWGTTQETQYF.

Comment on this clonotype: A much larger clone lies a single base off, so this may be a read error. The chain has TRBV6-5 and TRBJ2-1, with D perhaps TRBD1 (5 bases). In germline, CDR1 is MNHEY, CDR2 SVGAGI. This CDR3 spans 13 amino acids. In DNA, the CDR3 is TGTGCCGGCAGTCAAGACAGCTACAATGAGCAGTTCTTC. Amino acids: CAGSQDSYNEQFF.

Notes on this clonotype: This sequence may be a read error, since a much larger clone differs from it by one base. As DNA, the CDR3 is TGTGCCATCAGTTTAATAGGTCAGCCCCAGCATTTT. Translation: CAISLIGQPQHF. The chain recombines TRBV12-3 or TRBV12-4 with TRBJ1-5; D is unresolved. The CDR3 covers 12 residues.

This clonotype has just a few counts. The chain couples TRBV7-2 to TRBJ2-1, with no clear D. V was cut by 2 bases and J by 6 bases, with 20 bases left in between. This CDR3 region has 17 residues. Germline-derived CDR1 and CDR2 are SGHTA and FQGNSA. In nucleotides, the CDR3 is TGTGCCAGCAGCTTAACGCGCGCTTTCTTCGTCCCCAATGAGCAGTTCTTC. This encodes CASSLTRAFFVPNEQFF.

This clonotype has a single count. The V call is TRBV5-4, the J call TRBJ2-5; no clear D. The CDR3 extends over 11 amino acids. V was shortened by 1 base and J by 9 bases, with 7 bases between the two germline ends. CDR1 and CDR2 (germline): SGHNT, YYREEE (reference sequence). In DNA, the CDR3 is TGTGCCAGCAGCTTGTATCAGGCCCAGTACTTC. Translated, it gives CASSLYQAQYF.

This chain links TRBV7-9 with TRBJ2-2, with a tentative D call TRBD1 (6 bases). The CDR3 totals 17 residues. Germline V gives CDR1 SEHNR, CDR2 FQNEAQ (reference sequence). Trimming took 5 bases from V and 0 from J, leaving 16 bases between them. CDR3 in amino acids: CASSPNSGHTNTGELFF. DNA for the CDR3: TGTGCCAGCAGCCCCAACTCGGGACACACGAACACCGGGGAGCTGTTTTTT.

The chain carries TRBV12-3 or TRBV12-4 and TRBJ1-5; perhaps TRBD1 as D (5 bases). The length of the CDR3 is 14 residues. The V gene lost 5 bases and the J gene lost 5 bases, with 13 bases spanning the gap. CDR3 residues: CASSTERGYQPQHF. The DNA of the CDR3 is TGTGCCAGCAGTACTGAGAGGGGTTATCAGCCCCAGCATTTT.

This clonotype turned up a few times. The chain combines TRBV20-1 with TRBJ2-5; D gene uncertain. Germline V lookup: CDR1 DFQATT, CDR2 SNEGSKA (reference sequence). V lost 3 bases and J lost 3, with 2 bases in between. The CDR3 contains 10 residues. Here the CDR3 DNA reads TGCAGTGCTAGCGAAGAGACCCAGTACTTC. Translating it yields CSASEETQYF.

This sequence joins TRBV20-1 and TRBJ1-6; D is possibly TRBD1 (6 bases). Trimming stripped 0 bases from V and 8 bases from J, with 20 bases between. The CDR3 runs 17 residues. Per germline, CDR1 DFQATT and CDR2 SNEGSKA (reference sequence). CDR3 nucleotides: TGCAGTGCTAGAGATCGAGGACAGACCAAGATAGATTCACCCCTCCACTTT. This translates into CSARDRGQTKIDSPLHF.

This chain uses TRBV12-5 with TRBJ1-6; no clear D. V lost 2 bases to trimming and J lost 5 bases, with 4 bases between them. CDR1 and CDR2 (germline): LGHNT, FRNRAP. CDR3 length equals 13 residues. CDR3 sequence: CASGLRDNSPLHF. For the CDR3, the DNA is TGTGCTAGTGGTTTGAGAGATAATTCACCCCTCCACTTT.

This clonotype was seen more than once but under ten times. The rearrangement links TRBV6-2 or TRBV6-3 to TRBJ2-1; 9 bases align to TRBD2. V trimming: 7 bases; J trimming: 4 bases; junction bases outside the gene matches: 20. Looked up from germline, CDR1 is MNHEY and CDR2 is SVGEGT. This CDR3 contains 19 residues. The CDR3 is CASTGHGSRGGLTYNEQFF. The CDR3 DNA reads TGTGCCAGCACCGGACATGGATCGCGGGGGGGTTTAACATACAATGAGCAGTTCTTC.

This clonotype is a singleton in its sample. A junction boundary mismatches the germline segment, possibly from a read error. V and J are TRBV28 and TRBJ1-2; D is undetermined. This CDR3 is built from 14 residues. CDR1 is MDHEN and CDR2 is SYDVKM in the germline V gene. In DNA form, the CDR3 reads TGTGCCAGCAGATTATCCCTCGGAGGGAATGGCTACACCTTC. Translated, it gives CASRLSLGGNGYTF.

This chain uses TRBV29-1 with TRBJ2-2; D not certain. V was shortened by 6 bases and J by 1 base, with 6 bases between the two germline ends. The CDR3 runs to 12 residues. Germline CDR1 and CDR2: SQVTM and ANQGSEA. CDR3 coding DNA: TGCAGCGTATTAAGGAACACCGGGGAGCTGTTTTTT. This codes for CSVLRNTGELFF.

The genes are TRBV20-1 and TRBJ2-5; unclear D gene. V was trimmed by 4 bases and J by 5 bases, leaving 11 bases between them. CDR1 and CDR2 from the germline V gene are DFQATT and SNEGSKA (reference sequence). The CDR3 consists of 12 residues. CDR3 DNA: TGCAGTGCTACGCGTCCGGAGGAGACCCAGTACTTC. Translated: CSATRPEETQYF.

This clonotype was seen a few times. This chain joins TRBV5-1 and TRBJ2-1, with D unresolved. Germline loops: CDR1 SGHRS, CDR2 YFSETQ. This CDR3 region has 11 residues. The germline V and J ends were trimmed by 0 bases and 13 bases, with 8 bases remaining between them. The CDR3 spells CASSLGHAQFF. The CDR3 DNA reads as TGCGCCAGCAGCTTGGGACATGCCCAGTTCTTC.

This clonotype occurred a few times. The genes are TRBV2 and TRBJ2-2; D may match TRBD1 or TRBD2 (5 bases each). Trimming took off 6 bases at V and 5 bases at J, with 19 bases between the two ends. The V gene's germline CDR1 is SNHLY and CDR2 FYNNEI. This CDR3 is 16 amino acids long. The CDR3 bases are TGTGCCAGCAGAGGTGGGCAGGGAGTCTCGACCGGGGAGCTGTTTTTT. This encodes CASRGGQGVSTGELFF.

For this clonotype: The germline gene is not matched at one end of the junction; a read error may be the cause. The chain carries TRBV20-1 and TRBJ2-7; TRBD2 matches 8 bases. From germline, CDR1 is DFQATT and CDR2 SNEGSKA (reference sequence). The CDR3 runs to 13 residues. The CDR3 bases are TGCAGTGCTAGAAGCGGGAGTGAACGCGAGCAGCACTTC. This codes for CSARSGSEREQHF.

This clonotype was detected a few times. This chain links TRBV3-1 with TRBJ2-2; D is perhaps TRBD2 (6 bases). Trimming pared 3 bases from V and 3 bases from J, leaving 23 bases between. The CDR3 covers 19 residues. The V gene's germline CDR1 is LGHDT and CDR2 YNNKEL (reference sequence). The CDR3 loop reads CASSHPPGLDSWDTGELFF. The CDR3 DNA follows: TGTGCCAGCAGCCACCCCCCGGGACTCGACTCTTGGGACACCGGGGAGCTGTTTTTT.